Reported below is one TCR beta chain. The data derive from a study of blood T cell repertoires in COVID-19. The wider study: Samples taken during acute and convalescent COVID-19 were collected in the United States, Italy and Spain.

How the authors handled the data: Scientists estimated how many nucleated cells there were by amplifying reference gene primers. Sequencing was performed with immunoSEQ multiplex PCR; in TCRdb, only in-frame clones are kept and a portion is missing. The V and J calls and clone size were taken over from that table, and D and trimming were inferred from the DNA. Among 70,000 to 95,000 clones listed, almost 95% were seen once. The sample consisted of peripheral blood. The receptor was derived from a woman aged 55-69 years with active COVID-19.

The CDR3, as DNA: TGTGCCAGCTCACCACCCGGCCAGGGGAGAGGTGAGCAGTACTTC. Encoded protein: CASSPPGQGRGEQYF. This sequence joins TRBV18 and TRBJ2-7; D may be TRBD1 (6 bases). Per germline, CDR1 KGHSH and CDR2 LQKENI. The CDR3 is made up of 15 amino acids. Between the trimmed V and J ends, which lost 0 bases and 7 bases, there was a span of 16 bases.